This TCR beta chain was documented in a study of metastatic and nonmetastatic thyroid tumors. No patient received treatment before thyroid surgery. Via MiXCR, TCRdb re-called the PCR reads. The sample includes about 49,000 clones, about 4% of them seen just once. This CDR3 spans 14 amino acids. Trimming stripped 3 bases from V and 0 bases from J, with 9 bases between. From germline, CDR1 is KGHSH and CDR2 LQKENI. About this clone itself: Just one base apart from a much larger clone, this may be a read error.

Sequenced sample: blood. This rearrangement joins TRBV18 to TRBJ2-7; perhaps D is TRBD1 or TRBD2 (5 bases each). The sequence was collected from a female donor with papillary thyroid cancer or a benign thyroid nodule (not recorded which). Some clones in this sample may be carry-over from other donors' samples. The CDR3 spells CASSPEDISYEQYF. CDR3 nucleotides: TGTGCCAGCTCACCGGAGGACATCTCCTACGAGCAGTACTTC.